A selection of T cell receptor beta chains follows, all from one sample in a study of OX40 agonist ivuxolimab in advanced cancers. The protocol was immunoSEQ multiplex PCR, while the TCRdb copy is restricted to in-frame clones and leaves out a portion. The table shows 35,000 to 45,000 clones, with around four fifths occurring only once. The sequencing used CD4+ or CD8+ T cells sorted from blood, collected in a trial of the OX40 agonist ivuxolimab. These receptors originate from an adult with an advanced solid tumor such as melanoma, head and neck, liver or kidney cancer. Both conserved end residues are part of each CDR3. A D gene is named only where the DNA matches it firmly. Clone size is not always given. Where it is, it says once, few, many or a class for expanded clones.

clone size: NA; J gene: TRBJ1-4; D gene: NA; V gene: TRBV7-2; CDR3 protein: CASSPGRSNEKLFF; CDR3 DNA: TGTGCCAGCAGCCCCGGAAGGAGTAATGAAAAACTGTTTTTT
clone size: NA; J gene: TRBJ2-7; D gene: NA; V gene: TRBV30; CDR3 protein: CAWSVGPHTYEQYF; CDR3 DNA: TGTGCCTGGAGTGTGGGACCGCATACCTACGAGCAGTACTTC
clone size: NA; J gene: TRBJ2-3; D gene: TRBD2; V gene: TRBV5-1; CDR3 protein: CASSSVAGAGDTQYF; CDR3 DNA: TGCGCCAGCAGCTCCGTAGCGGGAGCTGGGGATACGCAGTATTTT
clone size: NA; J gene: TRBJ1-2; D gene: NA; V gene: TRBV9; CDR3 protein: CASSAALGVYGYTF; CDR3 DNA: TGTGCCAGCAGCGCCGCCCTCGGGGTCTATGGCTACACCTTC
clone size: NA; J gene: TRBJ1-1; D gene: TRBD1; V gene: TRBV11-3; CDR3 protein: CASSFMGQGTEAFF; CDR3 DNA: TGTGCCAGCAGCTTTATGGGACAGGGGACTGAAGCTTTCTTT
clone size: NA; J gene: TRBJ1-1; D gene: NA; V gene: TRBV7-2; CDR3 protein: CASSSRGLPIEAFF; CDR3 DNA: TGTGCCAGCAGCTCGAGAGGACTGCCGATAGAAGCTTTCTTT
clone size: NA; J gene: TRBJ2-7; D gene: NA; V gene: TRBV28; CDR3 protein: CASSSLLRQALSSYEQYF; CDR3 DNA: TGTGCCAGCAGTTCCCTTTTACGACAGGCTTTGAGCTCCTACGAGCAGTACTTC
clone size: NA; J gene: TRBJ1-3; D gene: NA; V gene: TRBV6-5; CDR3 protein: CASSYSMEGNTIYF; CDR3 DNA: TGTGCCAGCAGTTACTCGATGGAGGGGAACACCATATATTTT
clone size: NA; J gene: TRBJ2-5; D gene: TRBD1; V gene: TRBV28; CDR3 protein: CASSSNRGETQYF; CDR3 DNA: TGTGCCAGCAGCTCAAACAGGGGAGAGACCCAGTACTTC
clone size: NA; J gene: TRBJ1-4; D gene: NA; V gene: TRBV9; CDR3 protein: CASSTRQSATNEKLFF; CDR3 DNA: TGTGCCAGCAGCACGCGACAGTCTGCAACTAATGAAAAACTGTTTTTT
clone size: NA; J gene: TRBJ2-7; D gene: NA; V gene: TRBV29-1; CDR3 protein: CSGGGQSLYEQYF; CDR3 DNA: TGCAGCGGGGGGGGACAGTCACTTTACGAGCAGTACTTC
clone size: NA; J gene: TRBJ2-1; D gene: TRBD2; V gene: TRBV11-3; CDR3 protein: CASSPPLAGTYNEQFF; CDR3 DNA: TGTGCCAGCAGCCCCCCCTTAGCGGGAACCTACAATGAGCAGTTCTTC
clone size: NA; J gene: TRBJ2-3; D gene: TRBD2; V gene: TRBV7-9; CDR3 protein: CASSFPSGRRTDTQYF; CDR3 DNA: TGTGCCAGCAGCTTCCCTAGCGGGAGGCGCACAGATACGCAGTATTTT
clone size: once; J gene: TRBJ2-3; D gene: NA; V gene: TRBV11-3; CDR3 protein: CASSFRGADTQYF; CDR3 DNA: TGTGCCAGCAGCTTTAGGGGAGCAGATACGCAGTATTTT
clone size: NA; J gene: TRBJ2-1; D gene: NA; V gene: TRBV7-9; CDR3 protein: CASSTSRTPPNEQFF; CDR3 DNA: TGTGCCAGCAGCACTAGCAGGACCCCCCCCAATGAGCAGTTCTTC
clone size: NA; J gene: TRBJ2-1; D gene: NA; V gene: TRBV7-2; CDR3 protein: CASSLFGTYNEQFF; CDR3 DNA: TGTGCCAGCAGCTTATTTGGGACTTACAATGAGCAGTTCTTC
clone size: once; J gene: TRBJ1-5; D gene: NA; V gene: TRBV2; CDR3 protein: CASTRGGDQPQHF; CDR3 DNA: TGTGCCAGCACCCGCGGGGGAGATCAGCCCCAGCATTTT
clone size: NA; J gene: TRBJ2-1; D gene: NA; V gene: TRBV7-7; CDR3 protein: CASSPTTPGNEQFF; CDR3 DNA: TGTGCTAGCAGCCCGACTACCCCCGGCAATGAGCAGTTCTTC
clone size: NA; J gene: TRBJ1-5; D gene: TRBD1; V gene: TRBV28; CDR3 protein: CASSLSGTGNQPQHF; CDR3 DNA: TGTGCCAGCAGTTTATCGGGGACAGGGAATCAGCCCCAGCATTTT
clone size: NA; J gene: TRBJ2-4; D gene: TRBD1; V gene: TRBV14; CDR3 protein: CASSHIGTGTIQYF; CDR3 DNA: TGTGCCAGCAGCCATATTGGGACAGGGACCATTCAATACTTC
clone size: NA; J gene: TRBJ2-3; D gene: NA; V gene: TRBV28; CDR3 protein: CAIRRVGTDYTQYF; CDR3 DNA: TGTGCCATCAGGCGCGTCGGAACGGATTATACGCAGTATTTT
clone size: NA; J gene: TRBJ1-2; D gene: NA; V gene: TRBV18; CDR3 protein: CASSPPVHGYTF; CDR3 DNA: TGTGCCAGCTCACCACCGGTCCATGGCTACACCTTC
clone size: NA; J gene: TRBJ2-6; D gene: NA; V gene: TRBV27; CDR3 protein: CASSFSPSSGANVLTF; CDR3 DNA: TGTGCCAGCAGTTTTTCGCCTAGCTCTGGGGCCAACGTCCTGACTTTC
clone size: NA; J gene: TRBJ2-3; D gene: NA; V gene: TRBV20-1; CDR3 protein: CSALPTDTQYF; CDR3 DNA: TGCAGTGCCCTACCCACAGATACGCAGTATTTT
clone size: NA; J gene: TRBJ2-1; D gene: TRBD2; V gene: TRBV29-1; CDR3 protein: CSGGGRYTDNEQFF; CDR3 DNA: TGCAGCGGAGGCGGGAGATACACCGACAATGAGCAGTTCTTC
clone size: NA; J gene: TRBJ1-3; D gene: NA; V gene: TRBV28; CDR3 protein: CASSLGDTVSGNTIYF; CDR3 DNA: TGTGCCAGCAGTTTAGGTGACACGGTCTCTGGAAACACCATATATTTT
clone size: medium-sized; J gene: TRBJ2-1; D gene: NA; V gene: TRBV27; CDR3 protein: CASSPSWAYNEQFF; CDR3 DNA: TGTGCCAGCAGTCCCTCTTGGGCCTACAATGAGCAGTTCTTC
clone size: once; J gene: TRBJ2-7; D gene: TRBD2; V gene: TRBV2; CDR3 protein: CASSPPSGRGNEQYF; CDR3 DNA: TGTGCCAGCAGCCCCCCGAGCGGGAGGGGTAACGAGCAGTACTTC
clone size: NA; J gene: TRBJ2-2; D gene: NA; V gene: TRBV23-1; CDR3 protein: CASSHRLGTSLNTGELFF; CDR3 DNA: TGCGCCAGCAGTCACCGCCTCGGGACATCTCTGAACACCGGGGAGCTGTTTTTT
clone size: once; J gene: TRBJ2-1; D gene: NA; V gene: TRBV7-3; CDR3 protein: CASSLVGLEASNEQFF; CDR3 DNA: TGTGCCAGCAGCTTAGTAGGTCTAGAGGCCTCCAATGAGCAGTTCTTC
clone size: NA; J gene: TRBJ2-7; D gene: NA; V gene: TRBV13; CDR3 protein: CASSMTDTYEQYF; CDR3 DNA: TGTGCCAGCAGCATGACTGATACCTACGAGCAGTACTTC
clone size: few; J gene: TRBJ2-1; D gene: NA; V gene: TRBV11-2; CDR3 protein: CASSLDLAEQFF; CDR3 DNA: TGTGCCAGCAGCTTAGATTTGGCCGAGCAGTTCTTC
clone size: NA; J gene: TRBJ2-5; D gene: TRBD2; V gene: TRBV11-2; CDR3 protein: CASSSGLGGRETQYF; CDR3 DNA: TGTGCCAGCAGCTCCGGACTAGGAGGAAGGGAGACCCAGTACTTC
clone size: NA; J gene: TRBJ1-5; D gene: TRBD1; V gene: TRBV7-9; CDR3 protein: CASSLLPRGTGSQPQHF; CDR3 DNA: TGTGCCAGCAGCTTACTCCCCAGGGGGACAGGGAGCCAGCCCCAGCATTTT
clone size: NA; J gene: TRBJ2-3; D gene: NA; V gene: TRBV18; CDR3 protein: CASSPSTDTQYF; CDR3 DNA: TGTGCCAGCTCACCAAGCACAGATACGCAGTATTTT
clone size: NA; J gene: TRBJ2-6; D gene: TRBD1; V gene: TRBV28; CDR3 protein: CASSPTQGTPGQGAGANVLTF; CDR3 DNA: TGTGCCAGCAGTCCCACTCAAGGGACTCCGGGACAGGGGGCTGGGGCCAACGTCCTGACTTTC
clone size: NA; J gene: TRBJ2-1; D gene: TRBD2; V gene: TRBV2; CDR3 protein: CASSPERELRNEQFF; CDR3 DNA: TGTGCCAGCAGTCCTGAGCGGGAGTTAAGGAATGAGCAGTTCTTC
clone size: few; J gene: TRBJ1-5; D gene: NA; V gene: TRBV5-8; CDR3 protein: CASSQSRVIYGNQPQHF; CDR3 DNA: TGTGCCAGCAGCCAAAGCAGGGTTATCTACGGCAATCAGCCCCAGCATTTT
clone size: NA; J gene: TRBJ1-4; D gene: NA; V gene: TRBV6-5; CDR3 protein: CASTKLGVASEKLFF; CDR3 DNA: TGTGCCAGCACCAAGCTCGGGGTCGCGAGTGAAAAACTGTTTTTT
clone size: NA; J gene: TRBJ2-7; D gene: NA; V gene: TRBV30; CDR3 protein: CAWSGYEQYF; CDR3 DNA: TGTGCCTGGAGTGGCTACGAGCAGTACTTC
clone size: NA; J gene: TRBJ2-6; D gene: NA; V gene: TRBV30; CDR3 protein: CAWSVWTTGPGANVLTF; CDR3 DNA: TGTGCCTGGAGTGTATGGACGACTGGCCCTGGGGCCAACGTCCTGACTTTC
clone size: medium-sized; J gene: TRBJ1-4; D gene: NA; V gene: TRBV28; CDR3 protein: CASSSVAAVLATNEKLFF; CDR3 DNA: TGTGCCAGCAGTTCCGTGGCAGCCGTCCTTGCAACTAATGAAAAACTGTTTTTT
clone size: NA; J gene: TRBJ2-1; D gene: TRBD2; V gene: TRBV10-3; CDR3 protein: CAISEAMGSGRVNEQFF; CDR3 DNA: TGTGCCATCAGTGAGGCGATGGGGAGCGGGAGAGTAAATGAGCAGTTCTTC
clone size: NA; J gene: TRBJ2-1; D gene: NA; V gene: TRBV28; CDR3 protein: CASSLFGAALNEQFF; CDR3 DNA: TGTGCCAGCAGTTTATTCGGGGCAGCCCTTAATGAGCAGTTCTTC
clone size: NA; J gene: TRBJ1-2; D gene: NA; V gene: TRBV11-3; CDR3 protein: CASSLSEDYGYTF; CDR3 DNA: TGTGCCAGCAGCCTTTCGGAAGACTATGGCTACACCTTC
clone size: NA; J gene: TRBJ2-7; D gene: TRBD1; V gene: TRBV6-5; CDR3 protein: CASSFVGQSDEQYF; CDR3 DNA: TGTGCCAGCAGTTTTGTGGGACAGAGCGACGAGCAGTACTTC
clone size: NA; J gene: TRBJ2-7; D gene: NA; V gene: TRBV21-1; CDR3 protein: CASSKGYGVEQYF; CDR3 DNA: TGTGCCAGCAGCAAAGGGTATGGGGTTGAGCAGTACTTC
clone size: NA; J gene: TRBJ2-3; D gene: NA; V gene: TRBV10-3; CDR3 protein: CAISEYFGSTDTQYF; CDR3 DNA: TGTGCCATCAGTGAGTACTTTGGTAGCACAGATACGCAGTATTTT
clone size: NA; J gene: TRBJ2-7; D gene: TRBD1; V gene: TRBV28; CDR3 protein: CATARGPTYEQYF; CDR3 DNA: TGTGCCACCGCGAGGGGGCCTACCTACGAGCAGTACTTC
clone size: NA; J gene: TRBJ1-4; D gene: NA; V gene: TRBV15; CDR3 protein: CATSRVGTRGEKLFF; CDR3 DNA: TGTGCCACCAGCAGAGTTGGAACCCGAGGGGAAAAACTGTTTTTT
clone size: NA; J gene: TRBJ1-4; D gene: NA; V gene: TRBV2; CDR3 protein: CASNRVREKLFF; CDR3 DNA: TGTGCCAGCAACAGGGTTCGGGAAAAACTGTTTTTT
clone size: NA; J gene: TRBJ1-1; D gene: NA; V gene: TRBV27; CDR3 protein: CASSYRDPRDTEAFF; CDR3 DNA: TGTGCCAGCAGCTACAGAGACCCGAGGGACACTGAAGCTTTCTTT
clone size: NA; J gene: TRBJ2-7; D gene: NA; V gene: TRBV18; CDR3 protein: CASSPDAGTWYEQYF; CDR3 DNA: TGTGCCAGCTCACCAGATGCCGGGACTTGGTACGAGCAGTACTTC